This TCR beta chain is from a study of T cell responses to AZD1222 COVID-19 vaccine. Across the whole study: Pooled in the analysis were second doses at about 4 or about 12 weeks.

The repertoire was sequenced with immunoSEQ multiplex PCR; TCRdb's copy has only in-frame clones and lacks some. This repertoire shows approximately 150,000 clones, about 95% found once; its top ten account for over 1%. Whole-study results and caveats: The sample set comprised mostly white British donors with more females, and clonal diversity was possibly underestimated. Across spike, vaccine-associated CD4 TCRs were found, dominant at 160-218 and 743-854. Repertoire sampling happened only post peak T cell response.

V was trimmed by 5 bases and J by 2 bases, leaving 18 bases between them. The CDR3 runs to 17 residues. The germline gives CDR1 LGHDT, CDR2 YNNKEL (reference sequence). About this clone itself: Its matching antigen is unknown.

This sequence originates from an adult in good health. The chain links TRBV3-1 (or the pseudogene TRBV3-2) to TRBJ2-2; weak D call: TRBD2 (5 bases). Source: peripheral blood, taken on day 0 of AZD1222 vaccination. CDR3 sequence (DNA): TGTGCCAGCAGCAATGGACCAATCGGACTCAACACCGGGGAGCTGTTTTTT. As protein: CASSNGPIGLNTGELFF.